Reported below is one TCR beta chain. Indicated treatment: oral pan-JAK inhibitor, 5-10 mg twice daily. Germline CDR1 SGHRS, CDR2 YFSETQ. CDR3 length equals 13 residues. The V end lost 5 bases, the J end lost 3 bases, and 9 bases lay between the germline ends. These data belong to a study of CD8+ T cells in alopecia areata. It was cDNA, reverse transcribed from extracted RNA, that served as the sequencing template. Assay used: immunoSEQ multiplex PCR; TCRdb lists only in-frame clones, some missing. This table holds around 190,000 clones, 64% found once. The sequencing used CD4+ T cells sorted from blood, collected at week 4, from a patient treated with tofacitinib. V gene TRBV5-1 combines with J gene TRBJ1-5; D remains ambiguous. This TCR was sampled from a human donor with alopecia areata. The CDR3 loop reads CASRERVNQPQHF. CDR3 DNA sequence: TGCGCCAGCAGAGAAAGGGTCAATCAGCCCCAGCATTTT.